This TCR beta chain was sequenced in a study of T cell responses to AZD1222 COVID-19 vaccine. CDR3 length: 14 amino acids. Per germline, CDR1 WSHSY and CDR2 SAAADI. After removal of 8 bases from V and 0 bases from J, the junction contained 2 bases not matched to a gene. Clones were sequenced by immunoSEQ multiplex PCR, and TCRdb holds only the in-frame ones, with some missing. The sample shows tens of thousands of clones, approximately 85% of them seen only once. The clonotype was recovered from an adult in good health. The sample in question was peripheral blood, obtained on day 0 of AZD1222 vaccination. V gene TRBV10-2 combines with J gene TRBJ2-2, with TRBD1 identical over 8 bases. Here the CDR3 DNA reads TGCGCCAGCGGACAGGGACCGAACACCGGGGAGCTGTTTTTT. Its translation: CASGQGPNTGELFF.